This T cell receptor (beta chain) was captured in a study of Graves' ophthalmopathy and Graves' hyperthyroidism. Overall study results and limits: The model forecast ophthalmopathy progression, reaching roughly 71% sensitivity and 72% to 80% specificity. Cross-validated, the 13-signature model showed 87.88%/81.08% sensitivity/specificity, and 80%/75% in the test set.

Researchers turned away patients with other autoimmune diseases, uncontrolled infections, pregnancy or lactation. The evidence that diagnosis relied on was clinical symptoms, serum thyroxine, TRAb, thyroid ultrasound and orbital computed tomography. Amplification of TCR beta CDR3 regions used RNA transcripts. Second-round multiplex PCR came after a first-round RT-PCR that employed HTBI primers. TCRdb independently ran MiXCR on the multiplex PCR reads; one entry per CDR3 protein. The sample carries almost 750,000 distinct CDR3 sequences, 35% to 50% recorded once. Germline CDR1 and CDR2: SQVTM and ANQGSEA. The CDR3 covers 14 residues. The V gene lost 3 bases and the J gene lost 2 bases, with 10 bases spanning the gap. This clonotype came up many times. Its antigen is unidentified.

The clonotype was recovered from an adult man with Graves' ophthalmopathy. The material sequenced was peripheral blood. The chain links TRBV29-1 to TRBJ2-2, with D possibly being TRBD1 (5 bases). The CDR3 region is CSVEIDSNTGELFF. In nucleotides, the CDR3 is TGCAGCGTTGAGATTGACAGTAACACCGGGGAGCTGTTTTTT.